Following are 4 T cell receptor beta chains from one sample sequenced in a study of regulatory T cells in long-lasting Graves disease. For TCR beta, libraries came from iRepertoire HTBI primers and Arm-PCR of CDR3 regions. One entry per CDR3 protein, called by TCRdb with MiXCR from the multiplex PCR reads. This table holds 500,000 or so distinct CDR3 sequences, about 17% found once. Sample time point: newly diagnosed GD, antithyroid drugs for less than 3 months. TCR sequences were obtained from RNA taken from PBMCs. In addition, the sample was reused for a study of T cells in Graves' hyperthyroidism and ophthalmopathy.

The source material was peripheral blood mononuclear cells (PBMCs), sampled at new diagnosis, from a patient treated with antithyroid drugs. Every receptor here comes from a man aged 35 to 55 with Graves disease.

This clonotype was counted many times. The CDR3 sequence is CASSLGLITGELFF. CDR3 in DNA: TGTGCCAGCAGCTTAGGACTTATCACCGGGGAGCTGTTTTTT. This chain links TRBV7-8 with TRBJ2-2; the D is unclear. This CDR3 is built from 14 residues. V lost 1 base to trimming and J lost 4 bases, with 7 bases between them. Germline V gives CDR1 SGHVS, CDR2 FQNEAQ.

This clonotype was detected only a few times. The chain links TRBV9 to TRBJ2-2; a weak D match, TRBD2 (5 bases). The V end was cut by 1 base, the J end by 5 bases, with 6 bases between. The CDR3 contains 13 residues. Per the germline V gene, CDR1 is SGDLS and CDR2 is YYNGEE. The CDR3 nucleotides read TGTGCCAGCAGCGTAACGGGAACCGGGGAGCTGTTTTTT. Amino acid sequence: CASSVTGTGELFF.

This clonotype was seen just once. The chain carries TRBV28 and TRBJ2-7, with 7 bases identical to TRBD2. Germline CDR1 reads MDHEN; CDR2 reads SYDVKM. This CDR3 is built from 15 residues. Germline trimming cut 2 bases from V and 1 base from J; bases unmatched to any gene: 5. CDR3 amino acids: CASSLEPAGSYEQYF. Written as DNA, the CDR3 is TGTGCCAGCAGTTTAGAACCAGCGGGGTCCTACGAGCAGTACTTC.

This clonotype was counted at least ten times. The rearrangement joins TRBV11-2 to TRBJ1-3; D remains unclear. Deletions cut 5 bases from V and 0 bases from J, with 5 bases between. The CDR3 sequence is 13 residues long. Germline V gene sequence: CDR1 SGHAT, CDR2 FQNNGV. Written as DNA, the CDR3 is TGTGCCAGCAGCACACTCTCTGGAAACACCATATATTTT. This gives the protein CASSTLSGNTIYF.